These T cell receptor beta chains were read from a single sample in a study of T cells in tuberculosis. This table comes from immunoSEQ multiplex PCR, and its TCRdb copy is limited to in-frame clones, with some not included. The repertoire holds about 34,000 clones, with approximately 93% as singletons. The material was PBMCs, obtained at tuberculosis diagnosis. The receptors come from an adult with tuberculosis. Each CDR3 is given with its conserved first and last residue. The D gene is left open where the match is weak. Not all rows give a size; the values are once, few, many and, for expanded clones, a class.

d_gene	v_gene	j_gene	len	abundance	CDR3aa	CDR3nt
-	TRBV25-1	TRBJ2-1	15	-	CASSVGQTAANEQFF	TGTGCCAGCAGTGTCGGACAGACTGCGGCCAATGAGCAGTTCTTC
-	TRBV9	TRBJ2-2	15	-	CASSVVAVNTGELFF	TGTGCCAGCAGCGTAGTTGCGGTGAACACCGGGGAGCTGTTTTTT
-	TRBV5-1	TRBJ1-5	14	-	CASSFGTPNQPQHF	TGCGCCAGCAGCTTCGGGACTCCCAATCAGCCCCAGCATTTT
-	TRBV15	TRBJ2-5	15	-	CATSSRTEYQETQYF	TGTGCCACCAGCAGTCGGACAGAATACCAAGAGACCCAGTACTTC
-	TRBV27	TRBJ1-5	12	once	CASRGGNQPQHF	TGTGCCAGCCGGGGGGGCAATCAGCCCCAGCATTTT
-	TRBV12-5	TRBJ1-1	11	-	CASRPGVEAFF	TGTGCTAGCCGCCCCGGGGTAGAAGCTTTCTTT
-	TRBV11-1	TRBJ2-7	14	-	CASSLAQDRTEQYF	TGTGCCAGCAGCTTAGCGCAGGACAGAACCGAGCAGTACTTC
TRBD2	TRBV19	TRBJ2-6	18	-	CASSLAEASLSGANVLTF	TGTGCCAGTAGCCTAGCGGAAGCGTCACTCTCTGGGGCCAACGTCCTGACTTTC
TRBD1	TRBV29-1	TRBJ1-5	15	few	CSVVTGSSSNQPQHF	TGCAGCGTTGTGACAGGGTCGTCGTCAAATCAGCCCCAGCATTTT
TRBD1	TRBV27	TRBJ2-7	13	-	CASSLGQSYEQYF	TGTGCCAGCAGTTTGGGACAGTCCTACGAGCAGTACTTC
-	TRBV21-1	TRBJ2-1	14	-	CASSERLAGGEQFF	TGTGCCAGCAGCGAACGACTAGCGGGAGGGGAGCAGTTCTTC
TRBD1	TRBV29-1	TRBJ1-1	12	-	CSVARDRGEAFF	TGCAGCGTTGCCCGGGACAGGGGTGAAGCTTTCTTT
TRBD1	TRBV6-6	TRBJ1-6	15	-	CASSYGTVYNSPLHF	TGTGCCAGCAGTTATGGGACAGTCTATAATTCACCCCTCCACTTT
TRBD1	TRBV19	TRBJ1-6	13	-	CASRQGTYSPLHF	TGTGCCAGTAGACAGGGGACCTATTCACCCCTCCACTTT
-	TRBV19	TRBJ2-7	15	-	CASSSGPSGSYEQYF	TGTGCCAGTAGTTCAGGGCCCTCGGGCTCCTACGAGCAGTACTTC
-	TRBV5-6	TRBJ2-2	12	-	CASSSSTGELFF	TGTGCCAGCAGCTCTAGCACCGGGGAGCTGTTTTTT
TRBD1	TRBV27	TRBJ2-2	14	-	CASTSPGGTGELFF	TGTGCCAGCACATCCCCAGGGGGCACCGGGGAGCTGTTTTTT
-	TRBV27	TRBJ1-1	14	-	CASSLGGMRPEAFF	TGTGCCAGCAGTTTGGGGGGAATGAGGCCGGAAGCTTTCTTT
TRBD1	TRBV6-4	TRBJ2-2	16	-	CASSETGTDGPGELFF	TGTGCCAGCAGTGAGACCGGGACAGACGGGCCCGGGGAGCTGTTTTTT
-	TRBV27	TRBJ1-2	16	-	CASSIREGGAFDGYTF	TGTGCCAGCAGCATACGGGAAGGAGGGGCGTTTGATGGCTACACCTTC
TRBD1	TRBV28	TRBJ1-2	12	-	CASSEGASGYTF	TGTGCCAGCAGTGAGGGGGCCTCGGGCTACACCTTC
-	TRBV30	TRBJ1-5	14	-	CAWSALEGRQPQHF	TGTGCCTGGAGTGCCCTAGAGGGAAGACAGCCCCAGCATTTT
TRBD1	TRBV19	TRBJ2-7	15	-	CASSVGDRGLGEQYF	TGTGCCAGTAGTGTGGGGGACAGGGGGCTCGGCGAGCAGTACTTC
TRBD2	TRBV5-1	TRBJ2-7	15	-	CASSLSESGAYEQYF	TGCGCCAGCAGCTTGTCAGAAAGCGGGGCCTACGAGCAGTACTTC
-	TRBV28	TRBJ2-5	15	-	CASSLLTGGGETQYF	TGTGCCAGCAGTTTACTAACCGGGGGTGGAGAGACCCAGTACTTC
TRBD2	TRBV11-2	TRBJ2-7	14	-	CASSLGGGGGEQYF	TGTGCCAGCAGCTTAGGTGGCGGGGGGGGCGAGCAGTACTTC
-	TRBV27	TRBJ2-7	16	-	CASSLSFRGATYEQYF	TGTGCCAGCAGTTTATCATTCCGGGGAGCTACCTACGAGCAGTACTTC
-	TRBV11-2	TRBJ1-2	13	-	CASSLESSYGYTF	TGTGCCAGCAGCTTAGAGTCGAGCTATGGCTACACCTTC
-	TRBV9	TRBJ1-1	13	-	CASSVTENTEAFF	TGTGCCAGCAGCGTAACAGAAAACACTGAAGCTTTCTTT
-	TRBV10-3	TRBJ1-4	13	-	CAISAPGRAKLFF	TGTGCCATCAGTGCGCCGGGGAGGGCAAAACTGTTTTTT
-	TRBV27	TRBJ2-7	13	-	CASSPSGAGEQYF	TGTGCCAGCAGCCCATCTGGGGCCGGGGAGCAGTACTTC
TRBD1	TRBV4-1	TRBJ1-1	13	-	CASSHPGQAEAFF	TGCGCCAGCAGCCACCCGGGACAGGCTGAAGCTTTCTTT
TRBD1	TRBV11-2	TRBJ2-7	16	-	CASSLTRGGLLYEQYF	TGTGCCAGCAGCTTGACGAGAGGGGGCTTACTCTACGAGCAGTACTTC
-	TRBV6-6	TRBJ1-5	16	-	CASSYASWSSNQPQHF	TGTGCCAGCAGTTACGCCTCGTGGAGTAGCAATCAGCCCCAGCATTTT
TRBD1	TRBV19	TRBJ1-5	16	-	CASSTGTEYSNQPQHF	TGTGCCAGTAGTACAGGGACAGAGTATAGCAATCAGCCCCAGCATTTT
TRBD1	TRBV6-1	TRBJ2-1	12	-	CASSGDRGEQFF	TGTGCCAGCAGTGGGGACAGGGGTGAGCAGTTCTTC
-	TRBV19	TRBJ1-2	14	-	CASTRDIGDYGYTF	TGTGCCAGTACTCGGGACATCGGAGACTATGGCTACACCTTC
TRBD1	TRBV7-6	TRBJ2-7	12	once	CASSPQGAEQYF	TGTGCCAGCAGTCCACAGGGGGCCGAGCAGTACTTC